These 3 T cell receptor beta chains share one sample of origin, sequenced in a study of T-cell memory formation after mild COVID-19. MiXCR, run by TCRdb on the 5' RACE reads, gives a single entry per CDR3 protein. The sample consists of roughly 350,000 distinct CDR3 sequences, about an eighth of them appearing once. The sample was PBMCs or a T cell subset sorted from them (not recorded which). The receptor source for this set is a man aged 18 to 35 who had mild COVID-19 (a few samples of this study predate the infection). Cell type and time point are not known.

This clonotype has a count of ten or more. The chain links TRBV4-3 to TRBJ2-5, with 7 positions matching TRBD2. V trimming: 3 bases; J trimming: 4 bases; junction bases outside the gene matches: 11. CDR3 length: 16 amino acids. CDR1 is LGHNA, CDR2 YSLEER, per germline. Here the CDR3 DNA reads TGCGCCAGCAGCCAGTCCGGCAGCGGGGAGTTAGAGACCCAGTACTTC. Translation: CASSQSGSGELETQYF.

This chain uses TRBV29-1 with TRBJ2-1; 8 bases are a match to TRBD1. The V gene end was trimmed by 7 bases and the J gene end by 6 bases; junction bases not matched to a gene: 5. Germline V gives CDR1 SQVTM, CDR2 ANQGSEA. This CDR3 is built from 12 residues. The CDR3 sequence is CSAGDRSNEQFF. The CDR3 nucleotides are TGCAGCGCCGGGGACAGGAGCAATGAGCAGTTCTTC.

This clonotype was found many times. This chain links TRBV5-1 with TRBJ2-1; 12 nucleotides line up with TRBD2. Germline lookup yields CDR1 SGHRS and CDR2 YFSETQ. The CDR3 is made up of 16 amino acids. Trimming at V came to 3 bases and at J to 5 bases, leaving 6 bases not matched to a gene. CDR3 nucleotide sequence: TGCGCCAGCAGCTCTCTAGCGGGGGGGCGGAACAATGAGCAGTTCTTC. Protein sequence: CASSSLAGGRNNEQFF.